This entry lists 16 T cell receptor beta chains sequenced from one sample in a study of blood T cell repertoires in COVID-19. The table came from immunoSEQ multiplex PCR; TCRdb's copy has only in-frame clones and leaves some out. This sample has more than 6,500 clones, with roughly nine tenths found just once. Sample: peripheral blood. These receptors were collected from an elderly man with active COVID-19.

The chain joins TRBV7-2 to TRBJ2-7; TRBD2 matches 7 bases. Germline CDR1 and CDR2: SGHTA and FQGNSA. CDR3 length: 13 residues. V trimming: 11 bases; J trimming: 2 bases; junction bases outside the gene matches: 9. The CDR3 reads CAGPSGTTYEQYF. DNA of the CDR3: TGTGCCGGGCCTAGCGGCACCACCTACGAGCAGTACTTC.

The J gene is TRBJ2-3, the V gene TRBV10-2, with D unclear. CDR3 length equals 15 residues. The V end lost 6 bases, the J end lost 0 bases, and 13 bases lay between the germline ends. Germline CDR1 reads WSHSY; CDR2 reads SAAADI. The CDR3 DNA reads TGCGCCAGCAGCGTACAGTTACTTAGCACAGATACGCAGTATTTT. Translating gives CASSVQLLSTDTQYF.

V gene TRBV28 combines with J gene TRBJ2-7; tentative D call: TRBD2 (7 bases). Trimming removed 6 bases at V and 2 bases at J, with 11 bases between. The CDR3 is 13 amino acids. CDR1 and CDR2 (germline): MDHEN, SYDVKM. For the CDR3, the DNA is TGTGCCAGCAGGCGGGGGCGAGCCTACGAGCAGTACTTC. Its protein product is CASRRGRAYEQYF.

The chain combines TRBV28 with TRBJ2-7, with 8 bases that match TRBD1. J lost 5 bases, V lost 2 bases, and 8 bases had no gene match. Germline V gene sequence: CDR1 MDHEN, CDR2 SYDVKM. This CDR3 region has 15 residues. The CDR3, as DNA: TGTGCCAGCAGTTTACCGACAGGGGCACGGGACGAGCAGTACTTC. It encodes CASSLPTGARDEQYF. Together with reference TRBV28 and TRBJ2-7, the CDR3 gives the full variable domain: DVKVTQSSRYLVKRTGEKVFLECVQDMDHENMFWYRQDPGLGLRLIYFSYDVKMKEKGDIPEGYSVSREKKERFSLILESASTNQTSMYLCASSLPTGARDEQYFGPGTRLTVT.

V usage is TRBV9 and J usage is TRBJ2-7, with D possibly being TRBD2 (6 bases). V was shortened by 0 bases and J by 0 bases, with 7 bases between the two germline ends. The CDR3 is made up of 14 amino acids. Per the germline V gene, CDR1 is SGDLS and CDR2 is YYNGEE. The CDR3 is CASSVADYSYEQYF. The CDR3 DNA reads as TGTGCCAGCAGCGTAGCGGACTACTCCTACGAGCAGTACTTC.

This rearrangement joins TRBV29-1 to TRBJ1-1, with 7 bases lining up with TRBD1. This CDR3 is 13 amino acids long. The V segment lost 7 bases and the J segment 0 bases; nucleotides outside the gene matches: 5. CDR1 is SQVTM and CDR2 is ANQGSEA in the germline V gene. The CDR3 reads CSAGTAMNTEAFF. The CDR3 DNA reads as TGCAGCGCAGGGACAGCGATGAACACTGAAGCTTTCTTT. Based on the CDR3 plus reference TRBV29-1 and TRBJ1-1, the full variable domain is SAVISQKPSRDICQRGTSLTIQCQVDSQVTMMFWYRQQPGQSLTLIATANQGSEATYESGFVIDKFPISRPNLTFSTLTVSNMSPEDSSIYLCSAGTAMNTEAFFGQGTRLTVV.

CDR3 residues: CASRSRARGETQYF. The CDR3 nucleotides read TGTGCCAGCAGGTCAAGGGCTCGGGGAGAGACCCAGTACTTC. The chain is built from TRBV11-2 and TRBJ2-5; tentatively, D is TRBD2 (5 bases). The CDR3 runs to 14 residues. Trimming took 6 bases from V and 4 from J, leaving 15 bases between them. Germline V gene lookup returns CDR1 SGHAT and CDR2 FQNNGV. Full variable domain (remainder filled in from reference TRBV11-2 and TRBJ2-5): EAGVAQSPRYKIIEKRQSVAFWCNPISGHATLYWYQQILGQGPKLLIQFQNNGVVDDSQLPKDRFSAERLKGVDSTLKIQPAKLEDSAVYLCASRSRARGETQYFGPGTRLLVL.

This clone was counted a few times. The CDR3 DNA follows: TGCGCCAGCAGACTGGGCCTAGCGGGCTTGAACACCGGGGAGCTGTTTTTT. Its translation is CASRLGLAGLNTGELFF. This sequence joins TRBV5-1 and TRBJ2-2; 8 bases match TRBD2. The germline gives CDR1 SGHRS, CDR2 YFSETQ. The CDR3 spans 17 residues. The V and J ends lost 5 bases and 1 base, in that order; junction bases with no gene match: 10. Variable domain in full (rest from reference TRBV5-1 and TRBJ2-2): KAGVTQTPRYLIKTRGQQVTLSCSPISGHRSVSWYQQTPGQGLQFLFEYFSETQRNKGNFPGRFSGRQFSNSRSEMNVSTLELGDSALYLCASRLGLAGLNTGELFFGEGSRLTVL.

The J gene is TRBJ1-3, the V gene TRBV7-2, with D unclear. Germline V lookup: CDR1 SGHTA, CDR2 FQGNSA. V lost 2 bases and J lost 6, with 11 bases in between. CDR3 length equals 14 residues. The CDR3 bases are TGTGCCAGCAGCTTATCAGCGGTCCCAAACACCATATATTTT. Protein product: CASSLSAVPNTIYF.

The genes are TRBV14 and TRBJ2-7; possible D gene TRBD1, 6 bases. CDR1 and CDR2 from the germline V gene are SGHDN and FVKESK. Trimming shortened V by 3 bases and J by 2 bases, and 14 bases separated the two germline ends. This CDR3 spans 15 amino acids. Written as DNA, the CDR3 is TGTGCCAGCAGCCAGAGGACAGAAAGAACCTACGAGCAGTACTTC. Its translation is CASSQRTERTYEQYF.

The chain joins TRBV28 to TRBJ1-2; 7 nucleotides match TRBD1. The V gene end was trimmed by 7 bases and the J gene end by 4 bases; junction bases not matched to a gene: 9. The V gene's germline CDR1 is MDHEN and CDR2 SYDVKM. The CDR3 contains 14 residues. The CDR3 DNA reads as TGTGCCAGCACCCCGTACGGGACAGCCTATGGCTACACCTTC. Translating it yields CASTPYGTAYGYTF.

The V gene is TRBV6-5, the J gene TRBJ2-2, with D perhaps matching TRBD2 (5 bases). V lost 8 bases and J 7 bases, leaving 11 bases between the germline ends. Germline CDR1 reads MNHEY; CDR2 reads SVGAGI. The CDR3 totals 12 residues. Here the CDR3 reads CASGGNRGELFF. CDR3 bases: TGTGCCAGCGGAGGAAATCGCGGGGAGCTGTTTTTT.

This sequence joins TRBV7-2 and TRBJ2-1; TRBD2 matches 14 bases. The CDR3 runs 14 residues. Per the germline V gene, CDR1 is SGHTA and CDR2 is FQGNSA. Trimming removed 4 bases from V and 8 bases from J; junction bases left unmatched: 1. Here the CDR3 reads CASSSGLAGDEQFF. The CDR3 bases are TGTGCCAGCAGCTCGGGACTAGCGGGAGATGAGCAGTTCTTC. Drawing the rest from reference TRBV7-2 and TRBJ2-1, the complete variable domain is GAGVSQSPSNKVTEKGKDVELRCDPISGHTALYWYRQSLGQGLEFLIYFQGNSAPDKSGLPSDRFSAERTGGSVSTLTIQRTQQEDSAVYLCASSSGLAGDEQFFGPGTRLTVL.

This chain connects TRBV3-1 (or the pseudogene TRBV3-2) to TRBJ1-2, with 9 bases matching TRBD1. V lost 1 base to trimming and J lost 6 bases; unmatched junction nucleotides: 3. CDR3 size: 14 residues. From germline, CDR1 is LGHDT and CDR2 YNNKEL (reference sequence). CDR3 DNA: TGTGCCAGCAGCCAAGTACAGGGGGCAAATGGCTACACCTTC. Translated: CASSQVQGANGYTF.

The chain employs TRBV5-1 and TRBJ2-2, with TRBD2 matching over 8 bases. CDR3 length: 15 residues. Looked up from germline, CDR1 is SGHRS and CDR2 is YFSETQ. The junction had 4 bases not matched to a gene; V was cut back by 3 bases and J by 3 bases. The CDR3 sequence: CASSSSGLDTGELFF. In nucleotides, the CDR3 is TGCGCCAGCAGCTCCTCGGGACTAGACACCGGGGAGCTGTTTTTT.

V is TRBV5-1 and J is TRBJ2-1; a weak D match, TRBD1 (5 bases). Germline V gene sequence: CDR1 SGHRS, CDR2 YFSETQ. This CDR3 comprises 16 residues. V was clipped by 4 bases and J by 0 bases, with 14 bases between them. The CDR3 sequence: CASSPDGQSSYNEQFF. As DNA, the CDR3 is TGCGCCAGCAGCCCGGACGGACAAAGCTCCTACAATGAGCAGTTCTTC.